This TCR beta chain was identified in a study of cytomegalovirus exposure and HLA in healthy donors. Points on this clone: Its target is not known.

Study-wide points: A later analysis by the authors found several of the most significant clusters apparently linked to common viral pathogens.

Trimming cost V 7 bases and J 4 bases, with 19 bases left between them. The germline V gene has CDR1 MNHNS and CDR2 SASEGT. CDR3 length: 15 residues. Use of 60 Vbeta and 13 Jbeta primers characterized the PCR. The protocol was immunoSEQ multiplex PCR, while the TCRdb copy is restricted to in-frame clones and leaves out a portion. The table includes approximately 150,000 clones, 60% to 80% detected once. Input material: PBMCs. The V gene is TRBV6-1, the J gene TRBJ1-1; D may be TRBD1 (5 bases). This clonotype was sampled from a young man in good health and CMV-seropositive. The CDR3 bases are TGTGCCAGCACTAGTTCAGGTTCGGGGGGCACTGAAGCTTTCTTT. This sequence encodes CASTSSGSGGTEAFF.